This T cell receptor (beta chain) was found in a study of identical twins. TCRdb called the 5' RACE reads again in MiXCR, with one record for every CDR3 protein. The table has 500,000 to 650,000 distinct CDR3 sequences, around 24% seen once; the top ten hold about 0.5%. This clonotype was counted a few times. The same sample was also studied in work on yellow fever vaccine responses in identical twins.

This TCR was recovered from a woman in her late teens or twenties in good health. Sample: CD4+ T cells sorted from blood.

The CDR3 region has the DNA TGTGCCAGCAGCCAAGAACTAGGCAATGAGCAGTTCTTC. As protein: CASSQELGNEQFF. This chain connects TRBV3-1 to TRBJ2-1; weak D call: TRBD2 (5 bases). This CDR3 is built from 13 residues. Germline V CDR1 and CDR2: LGHDT, YNNKEL (reference sequence). The ends were cut back, 0 bases at V and 6 bases at J, with 6 bases in the middle.